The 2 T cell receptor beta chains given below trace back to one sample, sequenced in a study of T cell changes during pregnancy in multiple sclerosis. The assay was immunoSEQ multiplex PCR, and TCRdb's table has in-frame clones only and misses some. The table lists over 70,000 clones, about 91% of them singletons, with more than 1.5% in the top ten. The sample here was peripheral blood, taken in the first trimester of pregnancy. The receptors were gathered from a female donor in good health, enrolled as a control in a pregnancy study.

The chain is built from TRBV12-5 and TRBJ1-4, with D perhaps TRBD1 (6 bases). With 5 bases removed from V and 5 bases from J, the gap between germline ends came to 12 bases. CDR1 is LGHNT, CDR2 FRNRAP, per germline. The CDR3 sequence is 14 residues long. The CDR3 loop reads CASGEDSRNEKLFF. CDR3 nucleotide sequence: TGTGCTAGTGGTGAGGACAGCCGGAATGAAAAACTGTTTTTT.

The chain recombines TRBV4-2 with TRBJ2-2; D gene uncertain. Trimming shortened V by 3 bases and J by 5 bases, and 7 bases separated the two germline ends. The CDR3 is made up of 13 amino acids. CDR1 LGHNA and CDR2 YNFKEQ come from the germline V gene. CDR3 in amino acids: CASSQGETGELFF. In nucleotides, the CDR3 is TGTGCCAGCAGCCAGGGCGAGACCGGGGAGCTGTTTTTT.